This is a list of T cell receptor beta chains from one sample in a study of T cells after yellow fever vaccination. TCRdb re-derived calls from the 5' RACE reads in MiXCR, one entry per CDR3 protein. The sample carries 600,000 to 750,000 distinct CDR3 sequences, approximately 13% recorded once. Source: PBMCs, taken on the day of the yellow fever booster vaccination. The source of these receptors is a man aged 25 to 45 who received the YFV17D yellow fever vaccine. Both conserved end residues are part of each CDR3. The D gene is left open where the match is weak. For some rows the clone size is stated as once, few or many, or as a class when expanded; others skip it.

j_gene	abundance	d_gene	v_gene	CDR3nt	CDR3aa
TRBJ1-3	few	TRBD1	TRBV11-2	TGTGCCAGCAGCTTCGACAGGGTTGGAAACACCATATATTTT	CASSFDRVGNTIYF
TRBJ2-1	few	TRBD2	TRBV4-3	TGCGCCAGCAGCCAATCCACGACTAGCGGGGAGAATGAGCAGTTCTTC	CASSQSTTSGENEQFF
TRBJ2-3	few	-	TRBV15	TGTGCCACCAGCAGAGATTTTGGAGATACGCAGTATTTT	CATSRDFGDTQYF
TRBJ2-1	few	-	TRBV20-1	TGCAGTGCTCATTGGGCAGGGGTAGTCAATGAGCAGTTCTTC	CSAHWAGVVNEQFF
TRBJ2-2	-	TRBD1	TRBV23-1	TGCGCCAGCGGGCGACAGGGGGCCGCCGGGGAGCTGTTTTTT	CASGRQGAAGELFF
TRBJ1-5	-	-	TRBV20-1	TGCAGTGCCCCCGGAGGGTTTGATACGTTTGGGGGCAATCAGCCCCAGCATTTT	CSAPGGFDTFGGNQPQHF
TRBJ2-5	-	TRBD2	TRBV5-1	TGCGCCAGCAGCCGGACGTTAGCGGGAAAAGAGACCCAGTACTTC	CASSRTLAGKETQYF
TRBJ2-7	-	-	TRBV18	TGTGCCAGCTCGAATCGGGACATGAGCTCCTACGAGCAGTACTTC	CASSNRDMSSYEQYF
TRBJ2-1	few	TRBD2	TRBV20-1	TGCAGTGCTATTAGCGGGAGGGAGTACAATGAGCAGTTCTTC	CSAISGREYNEQFF
TRBJ2-7	few	-	TRBV7-3	TGTGCCAGCAGCTTTAATGAAGGGAGGACCTACGAGCAGTACTTC	CASSFNEGRTYEQYF
TRBJ2-7	few	TRBD2	TRBV20-1	TGCAGTGCTAGTCTCGGCAGACGGACTAGCGGTGAGCAGTACTTC	CSASLGRRTSGEQYF
TRBJ2-7	-	TRBD1	TRBV29-1	TGCAGCGGACAGGGAATCTCCTACGAGCAGTACTTC	CSGQGISYEQYF
TRBJ1-1	few	-	TRBV6-5	TGTGCCAGAACTGAGGGCGGGCTCGAAGCTTTCTTT	CARTEGGLEAFF
TRBJ1-2	-	-	TRBV20-1	TGCAGTGCTAGAGGGGAGGCCTACACCTTC	CSARGEAYTF
TRBJ1-4	few	-	TRBV20-1	TGCAGTGCGACACCAGGGGAAAAACTGTTTTTT	CSATPGEKLFF
TRBJ2-1	many	TRBD2	TRBV9	TGTGCCAGCAGCCCCCGATTAGCGGGAGGACCGGACAATGAGCAGTTCTTC	CASSPRLAGGPDNEQFF
TRBJ2-2	-	-	TRBV29-1	TGCAGCGTGAGGGACCGGGGCGGGGAGCTGTTTTTT	CSVRDRGGELFF
TRBJ2-7	-	TRBD1	TRBV11-2	TGTGCCAGCCACAGACAGGGTCCGTACGAGCAGTACTTC	CASHRQGPYEQYF
TRBJ2-7	-	-	TRBV3-1	TGTGCCAGCAGCCAAGAGCCGGGCTTCGCGGGTTACGAGCAGTACTTC	CASSQEPGFAGYEQYF
TRBJ2-3	-	TRBD1	TRBV23-1	TGCGCCAGCAGTCAACAGACAGGGGGCAGGCGGACAGATACGCAGTATTTT	CASSQQTGGRRTDTQYF
TRBJ2-3	many	TRBD2	TRBV4-1	TGCGCCAGCAGCCAAGATGTAGCGGGAGGGCAGACAGATACGCAGTATTTT	CASSQDVAGGQTDTQYF
TRBJ2-7	few	-	TRBV5-4	TGTGCCAGCAGCTTACCGGGAGTTCACGAGCAGTACTTC	CASSLPGVHEQYF
TRBJ2-1	few	TRBD1	TRBV5-4	TGTGCCAGCAGCTCAGGGGACAGGTTAGACAATGAGCAGTTCTTC	CASSSGDRLDNEQFF
TRBJ2-5	few	TRBD1	TRBV20-1	TGCAGTGCTAGAGTTGAGACAGGGGCGGAGACCCAGTACTTC	CSARVETGAETQYF
TRBJ2-1	-	-	TRBV7-9	TGTGCCAGCAGCGACGACCTTATGGGGCGCGAGCAGTTCTTC	CASSDDLMGREQFF
TRBJ1-2	few	TRBD1	TRBV3-1	TGTGCCAGCAGCCCTCGCACAGACAGGGGGAGCTACACCTTC	CASSPRTDRGSYTF
TRBJ2-2	few	-	TRBV18	TGTGCCAGCTCACGCAGTGAATCCTTTAACACCGGGGAGCTGTTTTTT	CASSRSESFNTGELFF
TRBJ2-3	few	-	TRBV20-1	TGCAGTGCTAGACCCTCCAAGGCAGATACGCAGTATTTT	CSARPSKADTQYF
TRBJ2-5	few	TRBD2	TRBV20-1	TGCAGTGCTAGAGATTTCAGCGGGAAAAAAGAGACCCAGTACTTC	CSARDFSGKKETQYF
TRBJ1-1	-	TRBD1	TRBV7-8	TGTGCCAGCAGTAAGACAGGGGGTAGTACTGAAGCTTTCTTT	CASSKTGGSTEAFF
TRBJ2-3	-	-	TRBV5-1	TGCGCCAGCAGCTTGGCCAGGGGGCTAGCGGGAACCCAGCAGTATTTT	CASSLARGLAGTQQYF
TRBJ1-4	-	-	TRBV12-3/TRBV12-4	TGTGCCAGCAGTTTCGCTACGGGGGGACACACTAATGAAAAACTGTTTTTT	CASSFATGGHTNEKLFF
TRBJ2-1	few	TRBD2	TRBV9	TGTGCCAGCAGCCCAGGCGGACTAGCGGGCGGCGGTGAGCAGTTCTTC	CASSPGGLAGGGEQFF
TRBJ1-2	few	TRBD1	TRBV10-3	TGTGCCATCAGTGGGGACAGGGGTTATGGCTACACCTTC	CAISGDRGYGYTF
TRBJ2-1	-	TRBD2	TRBV7-2	TGTGCCAGCAGCAGAGGGACTAGCGGACCCGGAGGTGAGCAGTTCTTC	CASSRGTSGPGGEQFF
TRBJ2-5	-	TRBD1	TRBV4-3	TGCGCCAGCAGCCAATTGTCGCCAGGGGGCGAGACCCAGTACTTC	CASSQLSPGGETQYF
TRBJ2-1	few	-	TRBV5-1	TGCGCCAGCAGCCTGGAGAGCTCCTACAATGAGCAGTTCTTC	CASSLESSYNEQFF
TRBJ2-1	few	-	TRBV19	TGTGCCAGTAGGAAGGACGCTTACAATGAGCAGTTCTTC	CASRKDAYNEQFF
TRBJ1-1	-	-	TRBV7-9	TGTGCCAGCAGCCTCCCGGGGTGGGAAGCTTTCTTT	CASSLPGWEAFF
TRBJ1-6	-	-	TRBV7-8	TGTGCCAGCAGCTTAGCGCAGGGCGCGGGGAATTCACCCCTCCACTTT	CASSLAQGAGNSPLHF
TRBJ2-5	many	TRBD1	TRBV24-1	TGTGCCACCAGTGATTTCGGGACAGAACAAGAGACCCAGTACTTC	CATSDFGTEQETQYF
TRBJ2-1	few	TRBD2	TRBV29-1	TGCAGCGTCAGCAGCGGGAGATACAATGAGCAGTTCTTC	CSVSSGRYNEQFF
TRBJ2-1	-	TRBD2	TRBV9	TGTGCCAGCAGCGTAGTTGGGGGGGGGTACTACAATGAGCAGTTCTTC	CASSVVGGGYYNEQFF
TRBJ2-1	-	-	TRBV5-1	TGCGCCAGCAGCACGGACTCAGGGGCCAATGAGCAGTTCTTC	CASSTDSGANEQFF
TRBJ1-2	few	TRBD1	TRBV6-5	TGTGCCAGCAGTTACACAGGGGTTGGCTATGGCTACACCTTC	CASSYTGVGYGYTF